Each of the 5 T cell receptor beta chains below was sequenced from the same sample in a study of T-cell reconstitution after alpha-beta-depleted transplantation in children listed by TCRdb under 2016. Taken with the paper, the label for treatment or condition translates to: allogeneic hematopoietic cell transplantation with graft depleted of TCRalphabeta T cells and CD19 B cells. Libraries were made using PCR. TCRdb lists the instrument as Illumina HiSeq 2500. TCR library preparation used molecular barcoding, with unique molecular identifiers applied to normalize quantification of the TCRbeta repertoire. The public reads were quality trimmed at Q25 with fastp and then assembled into clones with MiXCR by TCRdb, keeping productive beta chains. Each entry is one CDR3 protein sequence, shown with its most common DNA and genes. The table for this sample lists some 290,000 distinct CDR3 sequences; over 20% of them were counted only once. The biggest ten clones account for approximately 11% of the sample.

Source: PBMCs, mostly from graft donor cells, taken 180 days after TCRalphabeta/CD19-depleted stem cell transplant. All receptors come from a male patient between 5 and 17 years old who had a stem cell transplant for acute lymphoblastic leukemia, so the T cells may come from the graft donor.

The rearrangement links TRBV6-6 to TRBJ1-5, with 7 bases aligning to TRBD1. This CDR3 spans 13 amino acids. The germline CDR1 and CDR2 sequences are MNHNY and SVGAGI (reference sequence). V lost 8 bases, J lost 1 base, and 2 bases stayed unmatched. CDR3 sequence (DNA): TGTGCCAGCCGACAGGGAAGCAATCAGCCCCAGCATTTT. It specifies CASRQGSNQPQHF.

There are a few counts of this clonotype. The chain recombines TRBV7-9 with TRBJ2-3; D is ambiguous. Germline V gives CDR1 SEHNR, CDR2 FQNEAQ (reference sequence). The CDR3 runs 17 residues. The ends were cut back, 5 bases at V and 1 base at J, with 19 bases in the middle. CDR3 sequence: CASSNPKVEIRTDTQYF. The DNA of the CDR3 is TGTGCCAGCAGCAACCCAAAGGTAGAAATTCGCACAGATACGCAGTATTTT.

The rearrangement uses TRBV5-1 and TRBJ2-2; no reliable D call. This CDR3 has 14 residues. V was clipped by 2 bases and J by 4 bases, with 9 bases between them. Germline loops: CDR1 SGHRS, CDR2 YFSETQ. The CDR3 region is CASSFWVGTGELFF. As DNA, the CDR3 is TGCGCCAGCAGCTTTTGGGTGGGCACCGGGGAGCTGTTTTTT. The full variable domain, in which reference TRBV5-1 and TRBJ2-2 provide the parts outside the CDR3, is KAGVTQTPRYLIKTRGQQVTLSCSPISGHRSVSWYQQTPGQGLQFLFEYFSETQRNKGNFPGRFSGRQFSNSRSEMNVSTLELGDSALYLCASSFWVGTGELFFGEGSRLTVL.

This clonotype was observed at least ten times. The gene calls are TRBV29-1 and TRBJ1-3, with D uncertain. The CDR3 covers 11 residues. V was clipped by 3 bases and J by 0 bases, with 0 bases between them. CDR1 SQVTM and CDR2 ANQGSEA come from the germline V gene. CDR3 sequence reads: CSVDSGNTIYF. CDR3 DNA sequence: TGCAGCGTTGACTCTGGAAACACCATATATTTT.

This chain joins TRBV20-1 and TRBJ2-7; 11 bases align to TRBD2. This CDR3 comprises 17 residues. Germline V gene lookup returns CDR1 DFQATT and CDR2 SNEGSKA (reference sequence). The J segment lost 3 bases and the V segment lost 5 bases, leaving 15 bases of the junction unmatched. The CDR3 coding sequence is TGCAGTGCTGGGGGACAGCCTCCGGGACTAGCGGTCTACGAGCAGTACTTC. It is translated as CSAGGQPPGLAVYEQYF.